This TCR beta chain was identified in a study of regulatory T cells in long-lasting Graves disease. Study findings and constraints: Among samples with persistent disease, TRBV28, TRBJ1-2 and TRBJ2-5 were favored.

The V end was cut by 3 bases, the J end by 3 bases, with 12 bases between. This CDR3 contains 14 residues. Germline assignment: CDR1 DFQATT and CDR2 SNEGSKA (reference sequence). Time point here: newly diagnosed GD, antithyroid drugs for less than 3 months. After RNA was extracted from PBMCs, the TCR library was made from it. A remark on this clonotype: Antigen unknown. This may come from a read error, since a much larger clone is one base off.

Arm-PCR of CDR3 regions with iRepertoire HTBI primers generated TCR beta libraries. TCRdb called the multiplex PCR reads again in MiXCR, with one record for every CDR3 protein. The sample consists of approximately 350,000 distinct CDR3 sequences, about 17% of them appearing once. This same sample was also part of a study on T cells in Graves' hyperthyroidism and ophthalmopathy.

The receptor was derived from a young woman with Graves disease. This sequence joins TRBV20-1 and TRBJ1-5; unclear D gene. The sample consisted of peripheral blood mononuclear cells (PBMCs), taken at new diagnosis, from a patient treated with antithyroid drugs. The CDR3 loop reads CSASGHNLNQPQHF. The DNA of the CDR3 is TGCAGTGCTAGCGGGCACAATCTCAATCAGCCCCAGCATTTT.